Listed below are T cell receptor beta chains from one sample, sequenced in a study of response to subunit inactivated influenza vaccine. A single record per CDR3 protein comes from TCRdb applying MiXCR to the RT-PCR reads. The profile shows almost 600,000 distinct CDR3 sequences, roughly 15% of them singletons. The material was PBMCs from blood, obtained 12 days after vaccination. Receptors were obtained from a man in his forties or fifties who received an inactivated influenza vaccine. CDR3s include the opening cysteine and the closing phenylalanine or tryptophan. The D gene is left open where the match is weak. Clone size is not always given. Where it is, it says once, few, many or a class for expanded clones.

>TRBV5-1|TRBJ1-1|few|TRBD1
TGCGCCAGCAGCCCCTGGACAGGGGTGAACACTGAAGCTTTCTTT
CASSPWTGVNTEAFF
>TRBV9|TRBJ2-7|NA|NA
TGTGCCAGCAGCGTAGGGGCAGGTTCCTACGAGCAGTACTTC
CASSVGAGSYEQYF
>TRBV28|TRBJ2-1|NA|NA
TGTGCCAGCAGTTTATTGGCGGCAGGGCGCTACAATGAGCAGTTCTTC
CASSLLAAGRYNEQFF
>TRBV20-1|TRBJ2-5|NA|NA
TGCAGTGCTAGTGGACAGCACCAAGAGACCCAGTACTTC
CSASGQHQETQYF
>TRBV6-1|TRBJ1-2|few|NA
TGTGCCAGCAGTGAACTGGGGGGCGTCAACTATGGCTACACCTTC
CASSELGGVNYGYTF
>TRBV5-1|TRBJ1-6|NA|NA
TGCGCCAGCAGCTTGGGCTTTGGTGGTGAGGAACCCCTCCACTTT
CASSLGFGGEEPLHF
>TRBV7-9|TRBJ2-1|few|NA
TGTGCCAGCAGCCCCGGATTAACCTACAATGAGCAGTTCTTC
CASSPGLTYNEQFF
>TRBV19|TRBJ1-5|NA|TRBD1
TGTGCCAGTAGTTCTAACCCGGGACAGGGGGTTAATCAGCCCCAGCATTTT
CASSSNPGQGVNQPQHF
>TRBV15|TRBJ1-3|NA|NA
TGTGCCACCACGTACGGTACTAGGGAGTCCACCATATATTTT
CATTYGTRESTIYF
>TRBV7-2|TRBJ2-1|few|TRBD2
TGTGCCAGCAGCTTAGGTCAGGGACTAGCGGGAGGAGAGCAGTTCTTC
CASSLGQGLAGGEQFF
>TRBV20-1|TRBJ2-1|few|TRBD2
TGCAGTGCTAGAGACCACGGACTAGCGGCGCATCACAATGAGCAGTTCTTC
CSARDHGLAAHHNEQFF
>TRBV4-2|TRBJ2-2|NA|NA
TGTGCCAGCAGCCAAGGTGGGAGTGCCGTACGCACCGGGGAGCTGTTTTTT
CASSQGGSAVRTGELFF
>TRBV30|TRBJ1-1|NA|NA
TGTGCCTGGAGTCGGGGGGCGGGAGGGTACACTGAAGCTTTCTTT
CAWSRGAGGYTEAFF
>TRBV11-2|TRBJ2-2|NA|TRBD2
TGTGCCAGCAGCTTGGGACTAGCGGGGGGAACGAACACCGGGGAGCTGTTTTTT
CASSLGLAGGTNTGELFF
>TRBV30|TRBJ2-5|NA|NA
TGTGCCTGGAGTGTACATCCGCCTAGCGAGGGAGAGACCCAGTACTTC
CAWSVHPPSEGETQYF
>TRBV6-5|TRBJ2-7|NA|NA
TGTGCCAGCAGTTACTTGGCGCGCAACGAGCAGTACTTC
CASSYLARNEQYF
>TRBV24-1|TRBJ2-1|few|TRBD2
TGTGCCACCAGCGTGACTAGCGGGCGGGACAATGAGCAGTTCTTC
CATSVTSGRDNEQFF
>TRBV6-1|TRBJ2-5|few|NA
TGTGCCAGCAGGTTTGGCATTTTCGGAGAGACCCAGTACTTC
CASRFGIFGETQYF
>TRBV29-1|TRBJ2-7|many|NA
TGCAGCGTTGAAGATTGGGGTGCTGAGCAGTACTTC
CSVEDWGAEQYF
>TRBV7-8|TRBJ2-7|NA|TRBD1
TGTGCCAGCAGCTTAGCTACCCAGCCGGGACAGGGAAGGTACGAGCAGTACTTC
CASSLATQPGQGRYEQYF
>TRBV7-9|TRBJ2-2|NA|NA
TGTGCCAGCAGCTCCTCGTGGTCCACCGGGGAGCTGTTTTTT
CASSSSWSTGELFF
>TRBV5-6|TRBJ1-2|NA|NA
TGTGCCAGCAGTCGCTCATATGGCTACACCTTC
CASSRSYGYTF
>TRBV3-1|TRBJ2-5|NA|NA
TGTGCCAGCAGCCCGTATCGGGACGGGGTTGGGGAGACCCAGTACTTC
CASSPYRDGVGETQYF
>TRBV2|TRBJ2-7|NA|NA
TGTGCCAGCAGCGGCCCAGCGCGGGAGCAGTACTTC
CASSGPAREQYF
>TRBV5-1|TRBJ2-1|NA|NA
TGCGCCAGCAGTGGGGCAAGCTCCTACAATGAGCAGTTCTTC
CASSGASSYNEQFF
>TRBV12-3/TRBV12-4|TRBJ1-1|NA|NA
TGTGCCAGCAGTCCCGTAGGGCAGGGCTCTGAAGCTTTCTTT
CASSPVGQGSEAFF
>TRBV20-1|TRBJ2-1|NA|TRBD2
TGCAGTGCTTGGGGACTAGCGGGAGCCCCTTCGAACAATGAGCAGTTCTTC
CSAWGLAGAPSNNEQFF
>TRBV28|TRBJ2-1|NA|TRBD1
TGTGCCAGCAGTTTGGGACAGTGGGATGAGCAGTTCTTC
CASSLGQWDEQFF
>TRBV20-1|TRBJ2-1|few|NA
TGCAGTGCTAGAGATGTCGGGGTTCGGCAGTTCTTC
CSARDVGVRQFF
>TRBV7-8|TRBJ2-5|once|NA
TGTGCCAGCAGCTTTCAGGGAGCGGAGACCCAGTACTTC
CASSFQGAETQYF
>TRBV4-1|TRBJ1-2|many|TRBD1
TGCGCCAGCAGCAAGACAGGGTCGAACTATGGCTACACCTTC
CASSKTGSNYGYTF
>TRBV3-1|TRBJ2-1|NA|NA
TGTGCCAGCAGCCAAGAATTGCGGGGTGAGCAGTTCTTC
CASSQELRGEQFF
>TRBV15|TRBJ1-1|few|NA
TGTGCCACCAGCAGAGACATGAACACTGAAGCTTTCTTT
CATSRDMNTEAFF
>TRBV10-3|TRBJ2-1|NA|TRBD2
TGTGCCATCAGTGAGTCGCGAGCGGGGACGGGAAATGAGCAGTTCTTC
CAISESRAGTGNEQFF
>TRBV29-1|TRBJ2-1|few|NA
TGCAGCGTGATGTGCTCCTACAATGAGCAGTTCTTC
CSVMCSYNEQFF
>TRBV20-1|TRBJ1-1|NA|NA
TGCAGTGCTAGAGATGCAAGTGGGGGGAACACTGAAGCTATCTTT
CSARDASGGNTEAIF
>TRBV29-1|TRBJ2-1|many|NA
TGCAGCGTTGAAGATCTGATAGTTTCAAAGTTCTTC
CSVEDLIVSKFF
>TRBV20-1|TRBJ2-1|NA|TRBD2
TGCAGTGTCCAGACTAGCGGGACCTACAATGAGCAGTTCTTC
CSVQTSGTYNEQFF
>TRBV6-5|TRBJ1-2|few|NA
TGTGCCAGCAGGTCGGGGGCTTCTAACTATGGCTACACCTTC
CASRSGASNYGYTF
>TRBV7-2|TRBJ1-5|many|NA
TGTGCCAGCAGCCCTATGCTGGGGGGCAATCAGCCCCAGCATTTT
CASSPMLGGNQPQHF
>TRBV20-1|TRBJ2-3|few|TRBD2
TGCAGTGCCATACCGGGACTAGCGGATAGCACAGATACGCAGTATTTT
CSAIPGLADSTDTQYF
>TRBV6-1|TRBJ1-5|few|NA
TGTGCCAGCAGCCCTAGGGGGGGACCTCAGCCCCAGCATTTT
CASSPRGGPQPQHF
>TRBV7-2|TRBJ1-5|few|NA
TGTGCCAGCAGCTTAGTTTCCGGAAATCAGCCCCAGCATTTT
CASSLVSGNQPQHF
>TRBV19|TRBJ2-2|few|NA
TGTGCCAGTAGCTTGGGTCGGACCACCGGGGAGCTGTTTTTT
CASSLGRTTGELFF
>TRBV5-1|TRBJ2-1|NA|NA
TGCGCCAGCAGCTTAGGACAGCCCCACAATGAGCAGTTCTTC
CASSLGQPHNEQFF
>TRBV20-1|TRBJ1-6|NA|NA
TGCAGTGCTTCGGGAGCGTCCTATAATTCACCCCTCCACTTT
CSASGASYNSPLHF
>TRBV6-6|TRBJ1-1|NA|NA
TGTGCCAGCAGTTACTCGATCCAGGGTGAGGCTTTCTTT
CASSYSIQGEAFF